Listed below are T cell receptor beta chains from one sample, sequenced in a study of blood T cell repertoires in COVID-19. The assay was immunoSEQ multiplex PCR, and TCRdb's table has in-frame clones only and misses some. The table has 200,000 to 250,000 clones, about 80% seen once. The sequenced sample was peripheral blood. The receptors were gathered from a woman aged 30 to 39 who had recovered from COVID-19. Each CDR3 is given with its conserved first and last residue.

CDR3 protein: CASSGGGDSNQPQHF
V gene: TRBV2
J gene: TRBJ1-5

CDR3 protein: CASISGQGYNEQFF
V gene: TRBV19
J gene: TRBJ2-1

CDR3 protein: CASSVDIGAYEQYF
V gene: TRBV9
J gene: TRBJ2-7

CDR3 protein: CASSLVAGGYNEQFF
V gene: TRBV5-1
J gene: TRBJ2-1

CDR3 protein: CASSLLAADTQYF
V gene: TRBV7-3
J gene: TRBJ2-3

CDR3 protein: CASGLIQGTEAFF
V gene: TRBV12-5
J gene: TRBJ1-1

CDR3 protein: CAWTGGYEQYF
V gene: TRBV30
J gene: TRBJ2-7

CDR3 protein: CASSLLAVNNSPLHF
V gene: TRBV3-1/TRBV3-2
J gene: TRBJ1-6

CDR3 protein: CAISESFGLAGHNEQFF
V gene: TRBV10-3
J gene: TRBJ2-1

CDR3 protein: CASSIALAANEQFF
V gene: TRBV19
J gene: TRBJ2-1

CDR3 protein: CASSASGTNEQFF
V gene: TRBV10-1
J gene: TRBJ2-1

CDR3 protein: CASSLPGQGSYEQYF
V gene: TRBV5-4
J gene: TRBJ2-7

CDR3 protein: CASSLEPGGDTGELFF
V gene: TRBV28
J gene: TRBJ2-2

CDR3 protein: CASSVATPNTGELFF
V gene: TRBV9
J gene: TRBJ2-2

CDR3 protein: CASSTGGSNEKLFF
V gene: TRBV19
J gene: TRBJ1-4

CDR3 protein: CAISDPQGLYNEQFF
V gene: TRBV10-3
J gene: TRBJ2-1

CDR3 protein: CATSRASGRLNNEQFF
V gene: TRBV15
J gene: TRBJ2-1

CDR3 protein: CASSLGRAGEKLFF
V gene: TRBV7-9
J gene: TRBJ1-4

CDR3 protein: CASAENTDTQYF
V gene: TRBV6-5
J gene: TRBJ2-3

CDR3 protein: CASSLSTGDGYTF
V gene: TRBV5-1
J gene: TRBJ1-2

CDR3 protein: CASSSMTSSPDEQYF
V gene: TRBV5-1
J gene: TRBJ2-7

CDR3 protein: CASSAGGSGSYNEQFF
V gene: TRBV7-3
J gene: TRBJ2-1

CDR3 protein: CASNIPHVTGEPEPQPQHF
V gene: TRBV28
J gene: TRBJ1-5

CDR3 protein: CASSPLVSGSTGELFF
V gene: TRBV7-3
J gene: TRBJ2-2

CDR3 protein: CASSFTYRENTGELFF
V gene: TRBV7-3
J gene: TRBJ2-2

CDR3 protein: CASSLGLAGGLVYEQYF
V gene: TRBV9
J gene: TRBJ2-7

CDR3 protein: CAISEKGETANTEAFF
V gene: TRBV10-3
J gene: TRBJ1-1

CDR3 protein: CASLREALFTQYF
V gene: TRBV12-3/TRBV12-4
J gene: TRBJ2-3

CDR3 protein: CASSLRETSEKLFF
V gene: TRBV27
J gene: TRBJ1-4

CDR3 protein: CSVEGTGRYEQYF
V gene: TRBV29-1
J gene: TRBJ2-7

CDR3 protein: CAWSLLAAPYNEQFF
V gene: TRBV30
J gene: TRBJ2-1

CDR3 protein: CASSTTLTPGELFF
V gene: TRBV5-5
J gene: -

CDR3 protein: CASSTGRGREIINTGELFF
V gene: TRBV28
J gene: TRBJ2-2

CDR3 protein: CAAGVNTGELFF
V gene: TRBV27
J gene: TRBJ2-2

CDR3 protein: CASKVGPSSYEQYF
V gene: TRBV28
J gene: TRBJ2-7